The table lists the clone carrying this T cell receptor (beta chain) with a few counts. Its antigen is as yet unknown. The data belong to a study of post-analysis software for immune sequencing data. Study at large: There were relapsing-remitting, secondary progressive and progressive-relapsing multiple sclerosis among the disease courses included.

Germline CDR1 reads SGHTA; CDR2 reads FQGNSA. This CDR3 comprises 15 residues. V was pared by 4 bases and J by 3 bases, with 7 bases of the junction left unmatched. Study-level findings and limits: Roughly five TRBV segments appeared more often in patients than in controls, and TRBV5-6, TRBV5-1 and TRBV20-1 were among these. People with multiple sclerosis had a significantly lower normalized Chao1 diversity than controls did. By F measure, strong co-clustering occurred among samples prepared in the same batch.

TCR beta cDNA libraries had unique molecular identifiers. Out of roughly 1 to 11 million T cells, hundreds of thousands of cDNA molecules were generated. Each CDR3 protein gets one entry after TCRdb re-called the PCR reads with MiXCR. The data show fewer than 850,000 distinct CDR3 sequences, 25% to 30% seen once. This chain joins TRBV7-2 and TRBJ2-7, with 9 bases identical to TRBD1. The sample was blood. The TCR originated in a girl between 10 and 17 years old with multiple sclerosis. CDR3 nucleotides: TGTGCCAGCAGCTCAATCCGGGACAGGGACTACGAGCAGTACTTC. The encoded protein is CASSSIRDRDYEQYF.